This T cell receptor (beta chain) comes out of a study of regulatory T cells in long-lasting Graves disease. Study-wide findings and caveats: TRBV28, TRBJ1-2 and TRBJ2-5 emerged as the favored segments in persistent disease.

Arm-PCR of CDR3 regions with iRepertoire HTBI primers generated TCR beta libraries. TCRdb re-derived calls from the multiplex PCR reads in MiXCR, one entry per CDR3 protein. The sample includes around 240,000 distinct CDR3 sequences, 15% to 20% seen only once; the top ten take approximately 15%. Noted time point: newly diagnosed GD, antithyroid drugs for less than 3 months. PBMC-derived RNA was used for the TCR library. With 0 bases clipped from V and 2 bases from J, the junction kept 5 bases outside the gene matches. The CDR3 covers 18 residues. CDR1 is SGHTA and CDR2 is FQGTGA in the germline V gene. As for this clonotype: Antigen: not known.

These data are also associated with another study on T cells in Graves' hyperthyroidism and ophthalmopathy. Turning to that study: Recently diagnosed hyperthyroidism of less than 2 months' duration affected patients aged 18 to 65. The HTBI primer set drove a first-round RT-PCR of the TCR CDR3. Clonotypes that were expanded in thyroid above 0.001 mostly appeared in blood too.

The chain combines TRBV7-3 with TRBJ2-6; TRBD1 agrees at 9 bases. This receptor was obtained from a woman between 25 and 40 years old with Graves disease. The sample consisted of peripheral blood mononuclear cells (PBMCs), taken at new diagnosis, from a patient treated with antithyroid drugs. The CDR3 here is CASSLTGTGTPGANVLTF. CDR3 nucleotides: TGTGCCAGCAGCTTAACTGGGACAGGGACCCCTGGGGCCAACGTCCTGACTTTC.